Here is one T cell receptor beta chain with its context. Its specificity is unknown. Since the CDR3 does not end with the conserved phenylalanine or tryptophan, this likely comes from a read error. This specimen comes from a study of T cells in Graves' hyperthyroidism and ophthalmopathy. General study points: Also found in blood were most expanded thyroid clonotypes above 0.001. Model output signaled ophthalmopathy a median approximately 6 months ahead of onset.

The CDR3 contains 13 residues. V lost 10 bases and J lost 2, with 14 bases in between. CDR1 SGHTA and CDR2 FQGNSA come from the germline V gene. Criteria for exclusion of patients were uncontrolled infection, other autoimmune disease, pregnancy or lactation. Diagnoses rested on clinical symptoms, serum thyroxine and TRAb, thyroid ultrasound and orbital computed tomography. From RNA transcripts, TCR beta CDR3 regions were amplified. When the TCR CDR3 underwent first-round RT-PCR, the HTBI primer set was used. Via MiXCR, TCRdb re-called the multiplex PCR reads, giving one row per CDR3 protein. The data hold around 620,000 distinct CDR3 sequences, with 46% observed a single time.

This clonotype originated in an adult woman with Graves' disease, either hyperthyroidism or ophthalmopathy (not recorded which). The chain employs TRBV7-2 and TRBJ2-5; D uncertain. The specimen was peripheral blood or thyroid tissue (not recorded which). The CDR3 loop reads CATHPGSQETQYL. The CDR3 DNA is TGTGCCACCCACCCGGGTTCTCAAGAGACCCAGTACCTC.